The source of this TCR beta chain is a study of STAT5B mutations in CD4+ large granular lymphocyte leukemia (dated by TCRdb to about 2022). Context from the whole study: Among healthy controls, the CDR3 'QG' motif was associated with a particular HLA allele. The TCRbeta repertoires of CD4+ T-cell large granular lymphocyte leukemia patients were compared with the TCRbeta repertoires of healthy blood donors. Flow cytometry on FACSCanto II or FACSVerse showed that the purified fractions were more than 95% pure among lymphocytes.

Based on the germline V gene, the CDR1 and CDR2 sequences are SNHLY and FYNNEI. V is cut by 6 bases and J by 8 bases, and the space between the germline ends is 8 bases. Inclusive of the bounding cysteine and phenylalanine, the CDR3 is 12 residues long. Of all the DNA, just the CDR3 is kept, 36 bases in frame from base 1. This clone was observed a few times. This receptor's antigen is unknown. No base qualities exist here, and no much larger clone lies one base off it. Study-level results and caveats: CD4-sorted patient repertoires appeared more clonal than healthy CD4+ repertoires, and this difference persisted after removing the putative leukemic clones. Data were not HLA-matched; higher clonality in CD4+ versus CD8+ T-LGLL could reflect the relatively small sample size. Main leukemic clonotypes were private to each patient, although under 30% appeared at low frequency in other patients' non-leukemic repertoires. Enrichment of TRBV06-family usage was observed among the top patient clones (8/27) relative to healthy controls (2/35).

The healthy control group was made up of a few dozen blood donors, and the Finnish Red Cross blood service supplied their buffy coats. All TCR-sequenced material derived from peripheral blood: patient blood samples and healthy donor buffy coats. Peripheral blood mononuclear cells were isolated by Ficoll-Hypaque gradient centrifugation. CD4+ cells were purified magnetically from the buffy coats of healthy controls. The Gentra Puregene Cell and Tissue kit was used for genomic DNA extraction, and quantification was performed on a Qubit 2.0 fluorometer. The immunoSEQ assay at survey resolution was applied to genomic DNA for sequencing of TCRbeta rearrangements. The published analysis was carried out like this. In the TCR sequencing data, the lowest productive clonotype frequency that could be detected was 2.59 x 10-5. Only productive TCRbeta rearrangements, meaning sequences that were complete and in-frame, were kept for the analyses. Clonality for each sample was calculated as Simpson clonality in the immunoSEQ Analyzer version 3.0. Based on frequency, clones were grouped as very rare, small, medium, large (1-20%) or hyperexpanded (>20%). Generation probabilities were estimated with OLGA 1.2.3, V-gene circos plots were generated with VDJtools, specificities were searched for in VDJdb, and CDR3 motifs were identified with GLIPH. Imported from immuneACCESS, the table was reduced by TCRdb to in-frame sequences with V and J called. These copies leave out some clones; in studies compared against another copy, an unresolved V gene accounts for under half, and the cause of the remainder is not known. That table gives V, J and clone size, and the DNA gave D and trimming. Present in this sample are tens of thousands of clones, around 70% of which were seen just once. Jointly, the top ten make up about 1.5% of the sample.

The sequence derives from a human donor in good health. Sequencing was carried out using CD4+ T cells from blood buffy coats. The sequence joins TRBV2 to TRBJ1-6, with no confident D gene call. The nucleotide sequence reads TGTGCCAGCAGCTCGACCGATTCACCCCTCCACTTT. This translates into CASSSTDSPLHF.